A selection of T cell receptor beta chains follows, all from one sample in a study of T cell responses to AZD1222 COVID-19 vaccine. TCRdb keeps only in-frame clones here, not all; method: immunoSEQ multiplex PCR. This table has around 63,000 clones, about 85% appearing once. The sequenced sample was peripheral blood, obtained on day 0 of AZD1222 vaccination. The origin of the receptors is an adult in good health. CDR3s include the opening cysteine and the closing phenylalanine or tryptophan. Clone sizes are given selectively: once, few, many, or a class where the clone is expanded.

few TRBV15 CATGRLNQPQHF
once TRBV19 CASSIFRGRQPQHF
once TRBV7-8 CASSLDGGASDTQYF
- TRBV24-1 CATSDLRATGELFF
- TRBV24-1 CATSGRGQGTYNEQFF
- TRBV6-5 CAIRGALSTNEQFF
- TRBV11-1 CASSALTGFVYEQYF
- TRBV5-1 CASSLGQGIAANEKLFF
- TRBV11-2 CASSLGFLAGGYNEQFF
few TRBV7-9 CASRPDGASGSSYEQYF
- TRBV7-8 CASSSQTGFNEKLFF
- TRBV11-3 CASSPDGNSGNTIYF
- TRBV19 CASRTATNEKLFF
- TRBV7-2 CASSFSPGKNTEAFF
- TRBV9 CASSARDYNNEQFF
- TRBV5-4 CASSLGGPTNEKLFF
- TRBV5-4 CASSSIGAEAFF
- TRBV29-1 CSVDPLDRDVRGYTF
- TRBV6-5 CASSVTGGTGYEQYF
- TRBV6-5 CASTRRETQYF
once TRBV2 CASGGTADQPQHF
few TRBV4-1 CASSQDMSGVYGYTF
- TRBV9 CASSVGRTANYGYTF
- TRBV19 CATTGRDRGFETQYF
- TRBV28 CASSSPGTGGPSGNTIYF